A selection of T cell receptor beta chains follows, all from one sample in a study of PD-1 blockade in classical Hodgkin lymphoma. Sequencing used immunoSEQ multiplex PCR; TCRdb keeps in-frame clones, though not all of them. The sample records tens of thousands of clones, 89% being singletons. The sequences come from peripheral blood mononuclear cells (PBMCs), collected before the second cycle of nivolumab. The receptors were gathered from a human donor with classical Hodgkin lymphoma. The CDR3 runs from the conserved cysteine through the conserved F or W. D genes are given only for firm matches. Size tells how often a clone was seen (once, few, many) or the class of an expanded clone, and some rows leave it out.

.	.	TRBV9	TRBJ1-4	CASSVGGLKEKLFF	TGTGCCAGCAGCGTAGGGGGTTTGAAAGAAAAACTGTTTTTT
.	.	TRBV5-1	TRBJ1-1	CASSRGNTEAFF	TGCGCCAGCAGCCGGGGGAACACTGAAGCTTTCTTT
.	.	TRBV5-1	TRBJ2-7	CASSITTAYEQYF	TGCGCCAGCAGCATCACCACGGCGTACGAGCAGTACTTC
.	.	TRBV18	TRBJ2-6	CASSPLQLSGANVLTF	TGTGCCAGCTCACCCCTACAGCTCTCTGGGGCCAACGTCCTGACTTTC
.	.	TRBV18	TRBJ2-7	CASSPQGDEQYF	TGTGCCAGCTCACCACAGGGGGACGAGCAGTACTTC
.	.	TRBV6-1	TRBJ1-5	CASLPRDRSNQPQHF	TGTGCCAGCCTCCCCAGGGACCGTAGCAATCAGCCCCAGCATTTT
.	TRBD1	TRBV7-9	TRBJ1-1	CASSLSGGTEAFF	TGTGCCAGCAGCTTGTCAGGGGGCACTGAAGCTTTCTTT
.	.	TRBV2	TRBJ1-3	CASRSYRGSTGNTIYF	TGTGCCAGCAGAAGTTATCGGGGATCAACTGGAAACACCATATATTTT
.	TRBD2	TRBV19	TRBJ2-1	CASSISGSSYNEQFF	TGTGCCAGTAGTATTAGCGGGAGCTCCTACAATGAGCAGTTCTTC
.	TRBD1	TRBV18	TRBJ1-5	CASSPDRASNQPQHF	TGTGCCAGCTCACCAGACAGGGCGAGCAATCAGCCCCAGCATTTT
once	TRBD2	TRBV11-2	TRBJ2-5	CASSRGGLETQYF	TGTGCCAGCAGCCGGGGGGGCCTCGAGACCCAGTACTTC
.	.	TRBV7-9	TRBJ2-5	CASSLEQRWTQYF	TGTGCCAGCAGCTTAGAACAACGGTGGACCCAGTACTTC
.	.	TRBV18	TRBJ1-6	CASSGGNSPLHF	TGTGCCAGCTCAGGCGGGAATTCACCCCTCCACTTT
.	.	TRBV7-9	TRBJ2-5	CASSLTGAQETQYF	TGTGCCAGCAGCTTAACGGGAGCCCAAGAGACCCAGTACTTC
.	TRBD1	TRBV28	TRBJ1-4	CASTLSTGGAFEKLFF	TGTGCCAGCACGTTAAGCACAGGGGGCGCTTTTGAAAAACTGTTTTTT
few	.	TRBV10-3	TRBJ1-2	CAISVAQLDGGYTF	TGTGCCATCAGTGTAGCCCAGTTGGATGGCGGCTACACCTTC
once	.	TRBV5-1	TRBJ1-1	CASSLAGRSLAFF	TGCGCCAGCAGCTTGGCGGGTCGGAGTCTAGCTTTCTTT
.	.	TRBV5-8	TRBJ2-7	CASSLAAGPYEQYF	TGTGCCAGCAGCTTGGCGGCGGGACCCTACGAGCAGTACTTC
few	.	TRBV18	TRBJ2-2	CASSLPGPRNTGELFF	TGTGCCAGCTCACTTCCGGGACCTAGAAACACCGGGGAGCTGTTTTTT
.	TRBD1	TRBV5-4	TRBJ2-1	CASSLGQGYNEQFF	TGTGCCAGCAGCTTGGGACAGGGCTACAATGAGCAGTTCTTC
once	TRBD1	TRBV4-2	TRBJ2-5	CASSYGQGQETQYF	TGTGCCAGCAGCTACGGACAGGGCCAGGAGACCCAGTACTTC
once	TRBD2	TRBV6-1	TRBJ2-7	CASSALVGGSEQYF	TGTGCCAGCAGTGCCTTGGTCGGGGGGAGCGAGCAGTACTTC
.	.	TRBV5-5	TRBJ2-7	CASRYSGDSSYEQYF	TGTGCCAGCAGGTATTCGGGGGACAGCTCCTACGAGCAGTACTTC
.	.	TRBV21-1	TRBJ1-2	CASSKGNRCYGYTF	TGTGCCAGCAGCAAAGGGAACAGGTGCTATGGCTACACCTTC